Presented here are 17 T cell receptor beta chains from one specimen sequenced in a study of blood T cell repertoires in COVID-19. Here immunoSEQ multiplex PCR was the method, and the copy in TCRdb shows in-frame clones only, minus some. Of more than 100,000 clones detected, about 86% appear once; the ten largest clones hold roughly 9%. The material sequenced was peripheral blood. The receptors were sampled from a woman aged 55-69 years with active or convalescent COVID-19.

The chain employs TRBV28 and TRBJ1-4; 9 nucleotides line up with TRBD1. Germline V CDR1 and CDR2: MDHEN, SYDVKM. The CDR3 is made up of 16 amino acids. J lost 5 bases, V lost 2 bases, and 6 bases had no gene match. CDR3: CASSLAGGQGNEKLFF. CDR3 bases: TGTGCCAGCAGTTTAGCGGGGGGACAGGGAAATGAAAAACTGTTTTTT.

This chain links TRBV11-2 with TRBJ2-2, with D possibly TRBD2 on 6 matching bases. The V end was cut by 6 bases, the J end by 0 bases, with 8 bases between. In germline, CDR1 is SGHAT, CDR2 FQNNGV. CDR3 size: 14 residues. This chain's CDR3 is CASRWGANTGELFF. The CDR3 DNA follows: TGTGCCAGCAGGTGGGGGGCGAACACCGGGGAGCTGTTTTTT. The full variable domain, rest sourced from reference TRBV11-2 and TRBJ2-2, is EAGVAQSPRYKIIEKRQSVAFWCNPISGHATLYWYQQILGQGPKLLIQFQNNGVVDDSQLPKDRFSAERLKGVDSTLKIQPAKLEDSAVYLCASRWGANTGELFFGEGSRLTVL.

With regard to this clone: Additional DNA sequences in this sample encode the identical CDR3. V usage is TRBV6-5 and J usage is TRBJ1-5; TRBD1 matches 8 bases. J gave up 6 bases and V 5 bases, and 6 bases lay outside the gene matches. CDR3 length: 14 amino acids. Per germline, CDR1 MNHEY and CDR2 SVGAGI. The DNA for the CDR3 is TGTGCCAGCAGTCCAGACAGGGGAGGTCAGCCCCAGCATTTT. Residues: CASSPDRGGQPQHF.

The chain combines TRBV13 with TRBJ2-1; 8 bases map to TRBD2. V trimming: 1 base; J trimming: 7 bases; junction bases outside the gene matches: 3. The CDR3 has 14 residues. Germline assignment: CDR1 PRHDT and CDR2 FYEKMQ (reference sequence). The CDR3 DNA reads as TGTGCCAGCAGCTTAGCGGGGGGGCCTAATGAGCAGTTCTTC. The encoded protein is CASSLAGGPNEQFF.

The chain links TRBV4-1 to TRBJ1-5; D is ambiguous. The V end lost 2 bases, the J end lost 5 bases, and 7 bases lay between the germline ends. This CDR3 has 13 amino acids. Germline CDR1 MGHRA, CDR2 YSYEKL. CDR3 nucleotides: TGCGCCAGCAGCCAATCTACGGATCAGCCCCAGCATTTT. The encoded protein is CASSQSTDQPQHF.

Comment on this clone: A much larger clonotype is one base distant, so this may be a read error. The sample has other DNA sequences that encode this CDR3 too. The rearrangement uses TRBV4-1 and TRBJ2-2, with 13 bases fitting TRBD2. This CDR3 is 18 amino acids long. Germline CDR1 MGHRA, CDR2 YSYEKL. V was pared by 3 bases and J by 6 bases, with 10 bases of the junction left unmatched. The CDR3 nucleotides read TGCGCCAGCAGCCAGAACCTCTTTGGACTAGCGGGAGCCGGGGAGCTGTTTTTT. It yields the protein CASSQNLFGLAGAGELFF.

This clone was seen a single time. The genes are TRBV5-1 and TRBJ1-3; D is perhaps TRBD1 (5 bases). Deletions cut 4 bases from V and 0 bases from J, with 14 bases between. The CDR3 runs 16 residues. The V gene's germline CDR1 is SGHRS and CDR2 YFSETQ. CDR3 sequence reads: CASSPKPQDSGNTIYF. In DNA, the CDR3 is TGCGCCAGCAGCCCAAAACCACAGGACTCTGGAAACACCATATATTTT.

The rearrangement joins TRBV5-5 to TRBJ1-5, with TRBD1 matching over 7 bases. This CDR3 is built from 17 residues. CDR1 is SGHKS and CDR2 is YYEKEE in the germline V gene (reference sequence). Trimming took 8 bases from V and 1 from J; bases not matched to a gene: 15. The DNA for the CDR3 is TGTGCCAGAAACCCCGGTTTTGCAGGGGGAAGCAATCAGCCCCAGCATTTT. It encodes CARNPGFAGGSNQPQHF. The full variable domain, its missing parts supplied by reference TRBV5-5 and TRBJ1-5, is DAGVTQSPTHLIKTRGQQVTLRCSPISGHKSVSWYQQVLGQGPQFIFQYYEKEERGRGNFPDRFSARQFPNYSSELNVNALLLGDSALYLCARNPGFAGGSNQPQHFGDGTRLSIL.

The J gene is TRBJ1-4, the V gene TRBV27, with a tentative D call TRBD1 (5 bases). CDR1 MNHEY and CDR2 SMNVEV come from the germline V gene (reference sequence). The CDR3 extends over 14 amino acids. The V gene lost 5 bases and the J gene lost 1 base, with 8 bases spanning the gap. The CDR3 spells CASSPQGTNEKLFF. CDR3 bases: TGTGCCAGCAGTCCCCAGGGAACTAATGAAAAACTGTTTTTT.

V and J are TRBV6-1 and TRBJ2-1, with D uncertain. This CDR3 has 13 residues. V was pared by 2 bases and J by 8 bases, with 10 bases between. CDR1 and CDR2 from the germline V gene are MNHNS and SASEGT. CDR3 region: CASSELLLDEQFF. The CDR3 nucleotides are TGTGCCAGCAGTGAACTCCTCCTTGATGAGCAGTTCTTC.

The chain recombines TRBV9 with TRBJ1-2, with D possibly TRBD1 on 5 matching bases. V lost 4 bases, J lost 6 bases, and 10 bases lay in between. CDR1 SGDLS and CDR2 YYNGEE come from the germline V gene. This CDR3 comprises 12 residues. The CDR3 reads CASSSLRDGYTF. CDR3 DNA: TGTGCCAGCAGCTCCCTCAGGGATGGCTACACCTTC.

As regards this clone: The CDR3 ends on some other residue instead of the conserved phenylalanine or tryptophan, so this is likely a read error. It is unclear where the CDR3 begins or ends on the DNA, so no DNA is shown, and the CDR3 is as TCRdb lists it. The chain is built from TRBV9 and TRBJ2-7; the table gives TRBD1 as D, unverified against the DNA. The CDR3 extends over 11 residues, inclusive of both ends. Germline CDR1 and CDR2: SGDLS and YYNGEE. Here the CDR3 reads CASSVLRDTIA.

This rearrangement joins TRBV12-5 to TRBJ2-1; 12 positions agree with TRBD2. Germline trimming cut 5 bases from V and 4 bases from J; bases unmatched to any gene: 3. Germline V gives CDR1 LGHNT, CDR2 FRNRAP. The CDR3 totals 15 residues. CDR3 in DNA: TGTGCTAGTGGTAAGACTAGCGGGGGATACAATGAGCAGTTCTTC. It is translated as CASGKTSGGYNEQFF.

This chain uses TRBV11-2 with TRBJ2-1, with 7 positions matching TRBD2. The CDR3 has 18 amino acids. V shed 0 bases and J 2 bases; nucleotides not matched to a gene: 10. The germline CDR1 and CDR2 sequences are SGHAT and FQNNGV. CDR3 region: CASSLDTQIAGAYNEQFF. CDR3 DNA: TGTGCCAGCAGCTTAGATACCCAAATTGCGGGAGCCTACAATGAGCAGTTCTTC. Supplemented by reference TRBV11-2 and TRBJ2-1, the full variable domain reads EAGVAQSPRYKIIEKRQSVAFWCNPISGHATLYWYQQILGQGPKLLIQFQNNGVVDDSQLPKDRFSAERLKGVDSTLKIQPAKLEDSAVYLCASSLDTQIAGAYNEQFFGPGTRLTVL.

The table lists this clone with a few counts. The gene calls are TRBV5-8 and TRBJ1-6; no clear D gene. The V end was cut by 4 bases, the J end by 7 bases, with 12 bases between. The CDR3 sequence is 14 residues long. Germline V CDR1 and CDR2: SGHTS, YDEGEE. CDR3 sequence: CASSRRQANSPLHF. DNA for the CDR3: TGTGCCAGCAGCAGGAGGCAGGCGAATTCACCCCTCCACTTT.

J is TRBJ2-2 and V is TRBV5-1; 9 bases are a match to TRBD1. The CDR3 totals 17 residues. With V trimmed by 4 bases and J by 6 bases, 13 bases remained unmatched. Germline V gene sequence: CDR1 SGHRS, CDR2 YFSETQ. The chain's CDR3 is CASSLRTGELGAGELFF. For the CDR3, the DNA is TGCGCCAGCAGCCTCCGGACAGGGGAGTTGGGCGCCGGGGAGCTGTTTTTT.

This rearrangement joins TRBV28 to TRBJ2-2; 8 nucleotides match TRBD1. CDR1 and CDR2 from the germline V gene are MDHEN and SYDVKM. CDR3 length equals 16 residues. Trimming removed 6 bases from V and 1 base from J; junction bases left unmatched: 7. The chain's CDR3 is CASRMPGTGNTGELFF. The CDR3 nucleotides are TGTGCCAGCAGGATGCCCGGGACAGGGAACACCGGGGAGCTGTTTTTT.